Below, 19 T cell receptor beta chains from the same sample are listed, as sequenced in a study of cytomegalovirus exposure and HLA in healthy donors. With 60 Vbeta and 13 Jbeta primers, the PCR was carried out. Produced via immunoSEQ multiplex PCR; TCRdb's table is partial and in-frame only. The sample yields approximately 120,000 clones, of which the top ten take up 2.2%. Input material: PBMCs. The receptors originated from a man aged 35-49 years in good health and CMV-seronegative.

The gene calls are TRBV9 and TRBJ2-7; 8 positions match TRBD2. The V gene end was trimmed by 3 bases and the J gene end by 3 bases; junction bases not matched to a gene: 5. The CDR3 sequence is 14 residues long. Germline V gene lookup returns CDR1 SGDLS and CDR2 YYNGEE. CDR3 bases: TGTGCCAGCAGCGCCGGGACTAGAAGCTACGAGCAGTACTTC. This translates into CASSAGTRSYEQYF.

V usage is TRBV4-2 and J usage is TRBJ2-5, with TRBD2 matching 7 bases. CDR3 length equals 13 residues. Germline V CDR1 and CDR2: LGHNA, YNFKEQ. After removal of 4 bases from V and 6 bases from J, the junction contained 5 bases not matched to a gene. The CDR3 region has the DNA TGTGCCAGCAGCCGGGGGACTAACAAGACCCAGTACTTC. Translated, it gives CASSRGTNKTQYF.

The rearrangement uses TRBV28 and TRBJ2-1; maybe TRBD2 (6 bases). V was trimmed by 5 bases and J by 1 base, leaving 6 bases between them. Germline assignment: CDR1 MDHEN and CDR2 SYDVKM. The CDR3 is 13 residues long. The CDR3 reads CASSGTSYNEQFF. The CDR3 nucleotides are TGTGCCAGCAGTGGGACTTCCTACAATGAGCAGTTCTTC.

CDR3: CASSDLTLAGGETQYF. CDR3 sequence (DNA): TGTGCCAGCAGTGATTTAACCCTAGCGGGAGGCGAGACCCAGTACTTC. The genes are TRBV6-1 and TRBJ2-5, with TRBD2 identical over 11 bases. The CDR3 has 16 amino acids. The V gene end was trimmed by 3 bases and the J gene end by 5 bases; junction bases not matched to a gene: 8. Germline V gene lookup returns CDR1 MNHNS and CDR2 SASEGT.

The chain links TRBV27 to TRBJ2-2; possibly TRBD1 for D (5 bases). Looked up from germline, CDR1 is MNHEY and CDR2 is SMNVEV (reference sequence). V was shortened by 6 bases and J by 5 bases, with 22 bases between the two germline ends. There are 17 residues in the CDR3. Written as DNA, the CDR3 is TGTGCCAGCAGGAGTGGGGCCGCTAGAGGATTGACCGGGGAGCTGTTTTTT. Its protein is CASRSGAARGLTGELFF.

The chain recombines TRBV7-2 with TRBJ2-6, with unresolved D. The V end was cut by 1 base, the J end by 0 bases, with 10 bases between. The length of the CDR3 is 17 residues. In germline, CDR1 is SGHTA, CDR2 FQGNSA. The CDR3 DNA reads TGTGCCAGCAGCTTAGTAGTTCTGAACTCTGGGGCCAACGTCCTGACTTTC. Residues: CASSLVVLNSGANVLTF.

The chain recombines TRBV19 with TRBJ1-5; TRBD1 matches 8 bases. Germline lookup yields CDR1 LNHDA and CDR2 SQIVND (reference sequence). The CDR3 runs to 17 residues. After removal of 1 base from V and 0 bases from J, the junction contained 5 bases not matched to a gene. CDR3: CASSIGADRGSNQPQHF. As DNA, the CDR3 is TGTGCCAGTAGTATAGGGGCCGACAGGGGTAGCAATCAGCCCCAGCATTTT.

V gene TRBV6-1 combines with J gene TRBJ1-2; 7 bases are shared with TRBD1. This CDR3 is 13 amino acids long. Germline V gives CDR1 MNHNS, CDR2 SASEGT. V was pared by 3 bases and J by 4 bases, with 2 bases of the junction left unmatched. CDR3 DNA: TGTGCCAGCAGTGAGCGGGACAGCTATGGCTACACCTTC. Translation: CASSERDSYGYTF.

This chain connects TRBV5-1 to TRBJ1-1; TRBD1 aligns across 7 bases. V gave up 3 bases and J gave up 0 bases; unmatched junction bases: 2. CDR1 SGHRS and CDR2 YFSETQ come from the germline V gene. The CDR3 runs 14 residues. The CDR3 DNA reads as TGCGCCAGCAGCTCGACAGGGATGAACACTGAAGCTTTCTTT. Protein sequence: CASSSTGMNTEAFF.

The V gene is TRBV2, the J gene TRBJ2-7; 13 nucleotides agree with TRBD2. The CDR3 runs 14 residues. Germline assignment: CDR1 SNHLY and CDR2 FYNNEI. V trimming: 6 bases; J trimming: 4 bases; junction bases outside the gene matches: 3. The CDR3 DNA sequence: TGTGCCAGCAGACTAGCGGGAGGGCGGTACGAGCAGTACTTC. As protein: CASRLAGGRYEQYF.

This sequence joins TRBV7-2 and TRBJ1-2; D gene unclear. The germline gives CDR1 SGHTA, CDR2 FQGNSA. This CDR3 contains 13 residues. V dropped 5 bases and J dropped 8 bases, with 15 bases sitting between them. CDR3 residues: CASSPAREWGYTF. In nucleotides, the CDR3 is TGTGCCAGCAGCCCAGCCCGGGAATGGGGCTACACCTTC.

Of note for this clone: The junction and the germline gene differ at one end; a read error may be behind it. This chain joins TRBV20-1 and TRBJ1-2, with D maybe TRBD1 (5 bases). Germline V gene sequence: CDR1 DFQATT, CDR2 SNEGSKA (reference sequence). This CDR3 region has 9 residues. In nucleotides, the CDR3 is TGCAGTGCTAGATACAGGTCCGACTTC. Its protein product is CSARYRSDF.

The V and J genes are TRBV5-1 and TRBJ2-1; D perhaps matches TRBD2 (5 bases). The CDR3 is made up of 14 amino acids. V was shortened by 0 bases and J by 5 bases, with 9 bases between the two germline ends. Germline-derived CDR1 and CDR2 are SGHRS and YFSETQ. The CDR3 sequence: CASSLAGLNNEQFF. In nucleotides, the CDR3 is TGCGCCAGCAGCTTGGCCGGACTGAACAATGAGCAGTTCTTC.

The gene calls are TRBV10-1 and TRBJ2-7, with D uncertain. Germline assignment: CDR1 WNHNN and CDR2 SYGVQD (reference sequence). The CDR3 totals 13 residues. Trimming removed 2 bases from V and 2 bases from J, with 7 bases in between. CDR3 in amino acids: CASSEAETYEQYF. The DNA for the CDR3 is TGCGCCAGCAGTGAGGCGGAAACCTACGAGCAGTACTTC.

The V and J genes are TRBV28 and TRBJ2-7, with 7 bases that match TRBD1. With V trimmed by 7 bases and J by 0 bases, 6 bases remained unmatched. This CDR3 is built from 14 residues. Germline loops: CDR1 MDHEN, CDR2 SYDVKM. DNA of the CDR3: TGTGCCAGCATTACGGGACAGAGCTCCTACGAGCAGTACTTC. Protein: CASITGQSSYEQYF.

This chain connects TRBV5-4 to TRBJ2-1; 8 nucleotides align to TRBD2. Trimming took 4 bases from V and 7 from J; bases not matched to a gene: 7. Germline CDR1 SGHNT, CDR2 YYREEE (reference sequence). This CDR3 spans 14 amino acids. The CDR3 protein is CASSTGLGGNEQFF. The CDR3, as DNA: TGTGCCAGCAGCACGGGACTAGGGGGGAATGAGCAGTTCTTC.

The chain employs TRBV15 and TRBJ2-5; perhaps TRBD1 as D (6 bases). Trimming stripped 0 bases from V and 2 bases from J, with 10 bases between. This CDR3 region has 15 residues. Germline loops: CDR1 LNHNV, CDR2 YYDKDF (reference sequence). This CDR3 is CATSRDYRAQETQYF. The CDR3, as DNA: TGTGCCACCAGCAGAGATTACAGGGCGCAAGAGACCCAGTACTTC. The full variable domain, with the rest looked up from reference TRBV15 and TRBJ2-5, is DAMVIQNPRYQVTQFGKPVTLSCSQTLNHNVMYWYQQKSSQAPKLLFHYYDKDFNNEADTPDNFQSRRPNTSFCFLDIRSPGLGDTAMYLCATSRDYRAQETQYFGPGTRLLVL.

The chain recombines TRBV5-5 with TRBJ2-7; 8 nucleotides match TRBD1. The CDR3 runs to 12 residues. Germline V gives CDR1 SGHKS, CDR2 YYEKEE (reference sequence). V lost 4 bases to trimming and J lost 6 bases; unmatched junction nucleotides: 3. The CDR3 loop reads CASSTGGPEQYF. The CDR3 DNA follows: TGTGCCAGCAGCACAGGGGGTCCCGAGCAGTACTTC.

The rearrangement uses TRBV4-1 and TRBJ1-5; tentatively, D is TRBD1 (6 bases). The CDR3 totals 16 residues. CDR1 and CDR2 from the germline V gene are MGHRA and YSYEKL. Trimming stripped 2 bases from V and 4 bases from J, with 15 bases between. CDR3 protein: CASSQLPGTSNQPQHF. The CDR3 DNA follows: TGCGCCAGCAGCCAATTGCCGGGGACATCAAATCAGCCCCAGCATTTT.